The subject of this entry is one T cell receptor (beta chain). This CDR3 contains 14 residues. V lost 2 bases and J 0 bases, leaving 7 bases between the germline ends. Looked up from germline, CDR1 is ENHRY and CDR2 is SYGVKD. This record comes from a study of cytomegalovirus exposure and HLA in healthy donors. The PCR had 60 Vbeta and 13 Jbeta primers. Profiled with immunoSEQ multiplex PCR; TCRdb holds only in-frame clones, not every one. The sample lists about 140,000 clones; around three quarters were seen once. The clonotype originates from a man aged 40-50 years in good health and CMV-seronegative. V gene TRBV10-3 combines with J gene TRBJ1-1, with D uncertain. The sequencing sample was made of PBMCs. CDR3 in amino acids: CAISEEGLNTEAFF. Written as DNA, the CDR3 is TGTGCCATCAGTGAGGAGGGTCTGAACACTGAAGCTTTCTTT.